The 15 T cell receptor beta chains in this list originate from one sample, sequenced in a study of T cell responses to AZD1222 COVID-19 vaccine. Clones were sequenced by immunoSEQ multiplex PCR, and TCRdb holds only the in-frame ones, with some missing. The table has approximately 150,000 clones, about 85% seen once; the top ten hold approximately 2.5%. Here the sequenced sample was peripheral blood, taken on day 0 of AZD1222 vaccination. These receptors all stem from an adult in good health.

V is TRBV25-1 and J is TRBJ1-2; the D is unclear. Germline CDR1 and CDR2: MGHDK and SYGVNS. Trimming cost V 2 bases and J 4 bases, with 11 bases left between them. CDR3 size: 14 residues. The CDR3 nucleotides read TGTGCCAGCAGTGAACTAGGAACCCGCTATGGCTACACCTTC. This translates into CASSELGTRYGYTF.

The chain employs TRBV18 and TRBJ1-2; no definite D call. Deletions cut 5 bases from V and 2 bases from J, with 6 bases between. Germline V lookup: CDR1 KGHSH, CDR2 LQKENI. The CDR3 is 12 amino acids. For the CDR3, the DNA is TGTGCCAGCTCAAACGCCAACTATGGCTACACCTTC. It codes for CASSNANYGYTF.

This clone occurred once. The V gene is TRBV2, the J gene TRBJ1-5, with 8 bases matching TRBD1. Germline-derived CDR1 and CDR2 are SNHLY and FYNNEI. CDR3 length: 14 amino acids. V gave up 7 bases and J gave up 6 bases; unmatched junction bases: 8. CDR3 protein: CASTRTGSFQPQHF. CDR3 DNA sequence: TGTGCCAGCACTAGGACAGGGTCTTTTCAGCCCCAGCATTTT.

This clone was found once. The chain couples TRBV5-1 to TRBJ1-3, with no clear D. V was trimmed by 4 bases and J by 0 bases, leaving 11 bases between them. The CDR3 loop spans 15 amino acids. Germline loops: CDR1 SGHRS, CDR2 YFSETQ. As DNA, the CDR3 is TGCGCCAGCAGCCCGACATCGGTCTCTGGAAACACCATATATTTT. This encodes CASSPTSVSGNTIYF.

This sequence joins TRBV9 and TRBJ2-5; D remains ambiguous. The ends were cut back, 3 bases at V and 5 bases at J, with 17 bases in the middle. The germline V gene encodes CDR1 SGDLS and CDR2 YYNGEE. The CDR3 sequence is 15 residues long. The CDR3 is CASSASLSVSETQYF. The CDR3 DNA follows: TGTGCCAGCAGCGCCTCACTCTCAGTTTCGGAGACCCAGTACTTC.

This chain links TRBV3-1 (or the pseudogene TRBV3-2) with TRBJ1-4; D possibly corresponds to TRBD1 (5 bases). CDR3 length: 15 amino acids. CDR1 and CDR2 from the germline V gene are LGHDT and YNNKEL (reference sequence). V lost 0 bases and J 8 bases, leaving 13 bases between the germline ends. The CDR3 spells CASSQDVPGWEKLFF. CDR3 DNA sequence: TGTGCCAGCAGCCAAGATGTTCCAGGGTGGGAAAAACTGTTTTTT.

This clone was counted once. The chain employs TRBV19 and TRBJ2-1; TRBD1 might be the D (6 bases). V gave up 6 bases and J gave up 3 bases, with 12 bases separating them. Germline CDR1 LNHDA, CDR2 SQIVND (reference sequence). This CDR3 has 14 amino acids. CDR3 nucleotide sequence: TGTGCCAGTAGGTCCGGGACACTCTACAATGAGCAGTTCTTC. It specifies CASRSGTLYNEQFF. Combining the CDR3 with reference TRBV19 and TRBJ2-1 gives the whole variable domain DGGITQSPKYLFRKEGQNVTLSCEQNLNHDAMYWYRQDPGQGLRLIYYSQIVNDFQKGDIAEGYSVSREKKESFPLTVTSAQKNPTAFYLCASRSGTLYNEQFFGPGTRLTVL.

The rearrangement joins TRBV5-3 to TRBJ1-5; D is possibly TRBD1 (5 bases). TRBV5-3 is an ORF; its function is uncertain. This CDR3 comprises 14 residues. Trimming stripped 4 bases from V and 5 bases from J, with 13 bases between. This CDR3 is CARSNQGRHQPQHF. In nucleotides, the CDR3 is TGTGCCAGAAGCAATCAGGGTCGTCATCAGCCCCAGCATTTT.

The rearrangement joins TRBV2 to TRBJ1-2, with TRBD1 as a possible D gene (6 bases). The CDR3 spans 15 residues. Germline V gene sequence: CDR1 SNHLY, CDR2 FYNNEI. V lost 2 bases, J lost 5 bases, and 15 bases lay in between. This CDR3 reads CASSESGGPSYGYTF. DNA for the CDR3: TGTGCCAGCAGTGAATCGGGGGGGCCTAGTTATGGCTACACCTTC.

The CDR3 coding sequence is TGTGCCAGCAGTGAATTAGAACCCTATGGCTACACCTTC. Residues: CASSELEPYGYTF. The genes are TRBV25-1 and TRBJ1-2; D is uncertain. Germline CDR1 and CDR2: MGHDK and SYGVNS. There are 13 residues in the CDR3. Between the trimmed V and J ends, which lost 1 base and 4 bases, there was a span of 7 bases.

V is TRBV4-1 and J is TRBJ2-7; 7 nucleotides agree with TRBD2. The CDR3 is 15 residues long. V shed 4 bases, J shed 1 base, and the junction held 7 bases outside the gene matches. From germline, CDR1 is MGHRA and CDR2 YSYEKL. The CDR3 spells CASSLSAAGSYEQYF. The CDR3 DNA sequence: TGCGCCAGCAGCCTGTCGGCAGCGGGATCCTACGAGCAGTACTTC.

V and J are TRBV4-1 and TRBJ1-5, with 9 positions matching TRBD1. The CDR3 is 15 residues long. From germline, CDR1 is MGHRA and CDR2 YSYEKL. J was trimmed by 5 bases and V by 4 bases; bases with no gene match: 6. The CDR3 DNA sequence: TGCGCCAGCAGCCTTCGACAGGGGGGGGATCAGCCCCAGCATTTT. It specifies CASSLRQGGDQPQHF.

The gene calls are TRBV19 and TRBJ1-4; no firm D call. Germline CDR1 LNHDA, CDR2 SQIVND (reference sequence). CDR3 length equals 15 residues. V was pared by 4 bases and J by 3 bases, with 12 bases between. The CDR3 sequence: CASSTPRFPNEKLFF. The CDR3 DNA is TGTGCCAGTAGTACTCCCAGGTTTCCTAATGAAAAACTGTTTTTT. The complete variable domain, with remaining parts taken from reference TRBV19 and TRBJ1-4, reads DGGITQSPKYLFRKEGQNVTLSCEQNLNHDAMYWYRQDPGQGLRLIYYSQIVNDFQKGDIAEGYSVSREKKESFPLTVTSAQKNPTAFYLCASSTPRFPNEKLFFGSGTQLSVL.

V usage is TRBV10-3 and J usage is TRBJ2-5; D ambiguous. CDR3 length: 15 amino acids. Trimming left V 2 bases short and J 9 bases short, with 19 bases between. Germline CDR1 and CDR2: ENHRY and SYGVKD. DNA for the CDR3: TGTGCCATCAGTGAGCAAGTAGACTCCAGACGGGCCCAGTACTTC. Translated, it gives CAISEQVDSRRAQYF.

This clone was observed a single time. The V gene is TRBV3-1 (or the pseudogene TRBV3-2), the J gene TRBJ2-7; 8 nucleotides align to TRBD2. Germline V gene lookup returns CDR1 LGHDT and CDR2 YNNKEL (reference sequence). The trim removed 0 bases at V and 3 bases at J, leaving 13 bases unmatched. The CDR3 extends over 18 amino acids. The CDR3 sequence: CASSQDMTGGPSGYEQYF. The DNA of the CDR3 is TGTGCCAGCAGCCAAGATATGACGGGGGGGCCTAGCGGCTACGAGCAGTACTTC.